The 18 T cell receptor beta chains in this list originate from one sample, sequenced in a study of PD-1 blockade in classical Hodgkin lymphoma. Time point described: cycle 4 day 1 (C4D1), after less than 7 weeks of nivolumab. Brentuximab vedotin exposure varied among the patients, all of whom had relapsed after autologous stem cell transplantation. The table came from immunoSEQ multiplex PCR; TCRdb's copy has only in-frame clones and leaves some out. The repertoire holds 90,000 to 110,000 clones, roughly nine tenths seen once, with 15% to 20% in the top ten. Sequenced here: peripheral blood mononuclear cells (PBMCs), sampled before the fourth cycle of nivolumab. The receptors come from a human donor with classical Hodgkin lymphoma.

This chain connects TRBV30 to TRBJ2-1, with TRBD2 identical over 11 bases. J gave up 4 bases and V 3 bases, and 8 bases lay outside the gene matches. The CDR3 is 16 residues long. The germline V gene has CDR1 GTSNPN and CDR2 SVGIG (reference sequence). The CDR3 DNA is TGTGCCTGGAGCGGAGAGACTAGCGGGAATTACAATGAGCAGTTCTTC. This codes for CAWSGETSGNYNEQFF. The whole variable domain, filled in from reference TRBV30 and TRBJ2-1, reads SQTIHQWPATLVQPVGSPLSLECTVEGTSNPNLYWYRQAAGRGLQLLFYSVGIGQISSEVPQNLSASRPQDRQFILSSKKLLLSDSGFYLCAWSGETSGNYNEQFFGPGTRLTVL.

This sequence joins TRBV5-1 and TRBJ1-1; the D is unclear. This CDR3 is built from 13 residues. Trimming took 4 bases from V and 0 from J, leaving 7 bases between them. Germline CDR1 reads SGHRS; CDR2 reads YFSETQ. The CDR3 sequence: CASSREVNTEAFF. CDR3 DNA sequence: TGCGCCAGCAGCCGGGAGGTGAACACTGAAGCTTTCTTT.

The chain is built from TRBV29-1 and TRBJ2-7; the D is unclear. The CDR3 spans 12 residues. Germline assignment: CDR1 SQVTM and CDR2 ANQGSEA. The V end lost 7 bases, the J end lost 5 bases, and 15 bases lay between the germline ends. The CDR3: CSAWSRGHEQYF. The CDR3 bases are TGCAGCGCCTGGAGTCGAGGCCACGAGCAGTACTTC.

The J gene is TRBJ2-3, the V gene TRBV29-1; a possible D gene is TRBD2 (5 bases). In germline, CDR1 is SQVTM, CDR2 ANQGSEA. Trimming took 5 bases from V and 3 from J, leaving 15 bases between them. There are 14 residues in the CDR3. The CDR3 region is CSVSAVGITDTQYF. CDR3 coding DNA: TGCAGCGTTTCGGCAGTCGGGATTACAGATACGCAGTATTTT.

This chain uses TRBV5-1 with TRBJ2-3; D gene ambiguous. V dropped 2 bases and J dropped 3 bases, with 10 bases sitting between them. The V gene's germline CDR1 is SGHRS and CDR2 YFSETQ. This CDR3 has 14 amino acids. CDR3 DNA sequence: TGCGCCAGCAGCTTTCTGGCAGATACAGATACGCAGTATTTT. This sequence encodes CASSFLADTDTQYF.

The gene calls are TRBV6-5 and TRBJ1-1; 12 bases align to TRBD1. The V gene end was trimmed by 6 bases and the J gene end by 6 bases; junction bases not matched to a gene: 5. CDR1 and CDR2 from the germline V gene are MNHEY and SVGAGI. The CDR3 covers 14 residues. The CDR3 DNA reads TGTGCCAGCAGGCAGGGACAGGGGGCATCTGAAGCTTTCTTT. Protein product: CASRQGQGASEAFF.

CDR3 amino acids: CASRTLDRAGGNTIYF. The CDR3 region has the DNA TGTGCCAGTAGGACCCTCGACAGGGCAGGCGGAAACACCATATATTTT. The rearrangement uses TRBV19 and TRBJ1-3; TRBD1 agrees at 7 bases. This CDR3 is 16 amino acids long. Trimming cost V 6 bases and J 4 bases; bases outside gene matches: 12. Germline CDR1 LNHDA, CDR2 SQIVND (reference sequence).

The rearrangement joins TRBV10-3 to TRBJ2-5, with unresolved D. CDR1 and CDR2 from the germline V gene are ENHRY and SYGVKD. Trimming removed 4 bases from V and 5 bases from J, with 11 bases in between. The CDR3 length is 13 residues. DNA of the CDR3: TGTGCCATCAGTGGGGCAGCTCGGGAGACCCAGTACTTC. It encodes CAISGAARETQYF.

The J gene is TRBJ2-7, the V gene TRBV19; weak D call: TRBD1 (5 bases). CDR1 LNHDA and CDR2 SQIVND come from the germline V gene (reference sequence). There are 14 residues in the CDR3. Between the trimmed V and J ends, which lost 7 bases and 2 bases, there was a span of 15 bases. The CDR3 sequence is CASIGAGPPYEQYF. CDR3 DNA sequence: TGTGCCAGTATTGGCGCAGGGCCACCCTACGAGCAGTACTTC.

This clone was observed a single time. The chain combines TRBV7-6 with TRBJ1-5; D possibly corresponds to TRBD1 (5 bases). Germline loops: CDR1 SGHVS, CDR2 FNYEAQ. The CDR3 extends over 15 amino acids. The ends were cut back, 1 base at V and 6 bases at J, with 13 bases in the middle. Here the CDR3 reads CASSLGSYGAQPQHF. Written as DNA, the CDR3 is TGTGCCAGCAGCTTAGGAAGTTACGGGGCTCAGCCCCAGCATTTT.

The chain employs TRBV5-1 and TRBJ1-1; perhaps TRBD1 as D (6 bases). Germline V CDR1 and CDR2: SGHRS, YFSETQ. The germline V and J ends were trimmed by 0 bases and 5 bases, with 14 bases remaining between them. The CDR3 contains 15 residues. In nucleotides, the CDR3 is TGCGCCAGCAGCTTGGATGGCGGGGGCGAGACTGAAGCTTTCTTT. It encodes CASSLDGGGETEAFF.

The chain joins TRBV7-9 to TRBJ1-1, with D hard to call. V was shortened by 1 base and J by 8 bases, with 11 bases between the two germline ends. Germline values: CDR1 SEHNR, CDR2 FQNEAQ (reference sequence). This CDR3 is built from 13 residues. This chain's CDR3 is CASSLDRLGEAFF. For the CDR3, the DNA is TGTGCCAGCAGCTTAGATCGACTTGGAGAAGCTTTCTTT. Full variable domain (outside the CDR3, taken from reference TRBV7-9 and TRBJ1-1): DTGVSQNPRHKITKRGQNVTFRCDPISEHNRLYWYRQTLGQGPEFLTYFQNEAQLEKSRLLSDRFSAERPKGSFSTLEIQRTEQGDSAMYLCASSLDRLGEAFFGQGTRLTVV.

The chain links TRBV4-1 to TRBJ2-1; TRBD2 matches at 8 bases. The CDR3 is made up of 18 amino acids. The J segment lost 4 bases and the V segment lost 0 bases, leaving 11 bases of the junction unmatched. Germline CDR1 and CDR2: MGHRA and YSYEKL. The CDR3 loop reads CASSQDRNAGGPYNEQFF. The CDR3 DNA is TGCGCCAGCAGCCAAGATCGTAATGCGGGAGGTCCGTACAATGAGCAGTTCTTC.

This chain uses TRBV2 with TRBJ2-1; D is unresolved. V dropped 1 base and J dropped 5 bases, with 6 bases sitting between them. CDR1 is SNHLY and CDR2 is FYNNEI in the germline V gene. The CDR3 has 13 residues. CDR3 in DNA: TGTGCCAGCAGTGAAGAGGCCAACAATGAGCAGTTCTTC. Its translation is CASSEEANNEQFF. Full variable domain (missing parts from reference TRBV2 and TRBJ2-1): EPEVTQTPSHQVTQMGQEVILRCVPISNHLYFYWYRQILGQKVEFLVSFYNNEISEKSEIFDDQFSVERPDGSNFTLKIRSTKLEDSAMYFCASSEEANNEQFFGPGTRLTVL.

This clone was seen only a few times. The chain links TRBV19 to TRBJ2-2; 12 positions match TRBD2. The J segment lost 7 bases and the V segment lost 5 bases, leaving 11 bases of the junction unmatched. The CDR3 covers 17 residues. Germline-derived CDR1 and CDR2 are LNHDA and SQIVND (reference sequence). The CDR3 DNA sequence: TGTGCCAGTAGTCCCCAACTAGCGGGAGGTTTTAGCGGGGAGCTGTTTTTT. It translates to CASSPQLAGGFSGELFF.

The genes are TRBV6-1 and TRBJ2-3, with D perhaps matching TRBD2 (5 bases). The CDR3 contains 14 residues. Germline values: CDR1 MNHNS, CDR2 SASEGT. Trimming took off 0 bases at V and 7 bases at J, with 11 bases between the two ends. This chain's CDR3 is CASSEAPGSHTQYF. In DNA, the CDR3 is TGTGCCAGCAGTGAAGCGCCGGGGAGCCATACGCAGTATTTT.

The V and J genes are TRBV7-9 and TRBJ2-7; TRBD1 aligns across 9 bases. The CDR3 covers 15 residues. Germline loops: CDR1 SEHNR, CDR2 FQNEAQ (reference sequence). With V trimmed by 0 bases and J by 1 base, 1 base remained unmatched. CDR3 sequence (DNA): TGTGCCAGCAGCTTAGCACAGGGGGCGTCCTACGAGCAGTACTTC. Protein sequence: CASSLAQGASYEQYF.

V is TRBV7-9 and J is TRBJ2-1, with D hard to call. Per the germline V gene, CDR1 is SEHNR and CDR2 is FQNEAQ (reference sequence). Between the trimmed V and J ends, which lost 2 bases and 7 bases, there was a span of 9 bases. The CDR3 length is 13 residues. The CDR3 region is CASSLLPTNEQFF. The CDR3 DNA sequence: TGTGCCAGCAGCTTACTACCTACTAATGAGCAGTTCTTC. Full variable domain (rest looked up from reference TRBV7-9 and TRBJ2-1): DTGVSQNPRHKITKRGQNVTFRCDPISEHNRLYWYRQTLGQGPEFLTYFQNEAQLEKSRLLSDRFSAERPKGSFSTLEIQRTEQGDSAMYLCASSLLPTNEQFFGPGTRLTVL.